These 20 T cell receptor beta chains were sequenced from one sample in a study of blood T cell repertoires in COVID-19. Clones were read by immunoSEQ multiplex PCR, and TCRdb kept only the in-frame ones, dropping some. This table has around 140,000 clones, 65% to 90% appearing once. Sequenced material: peripheral blood. The source of these receptors is a human donor in a cohort sampled during active COVID-19.

The table lists this clone with a count of one. The chain joins TRBV5-1 to TRBJ1-1; 8 bases fit TRBD1. In germline, CDR1 is SGHRS, CDR2 YFSETQ. The length of the CDR3 is 15 residues. The V and J ends lost 3 bases and 0 bases, in that order; junction bases with no gene match: 4. The CDR3, as DNA: TGCGCCAGCAGCTGGACAGGGCCCGTGAACACTGAAGCTTTCTTT. Translation: CASSWTGPVNTEAFF.

The V and J genes are TRBV7-2 and TRBJ2-1, with TRBD2 identical over 10 bases. The CDR3 is 16 residues long. CDR1 SGHTA and CDR2 FQGNSA come from the germline V gene. V gave up 0 bases and J gave up 7 bases; unmatched junction bases: 6. The CDR3 sequence is CASSLASGLAMNEQFF. The CDR3 DNA is TGTGCCAGCAGCTTAGCCTCGGGACTAGCGATGAATGAGCAGTTCTTC.

This clone was seen once. V usage is TRBV4-2 and J usage is TRBJ1-1; TRBD1 might be the D (6 bases). This CDR3 has 16 residues. CDR1 is LGHNA, CDR2 YNFKEQ, per germline. The V end was cut by 3 bases, the J end by 2 bases, with 16 bases between. In DNA form, the CDR3 reads TGTGCCAGCAGCCAGGCAAACAGGGATTCTAACACTGAAGCTTTCTTT. Protein product: CASSQANRDSNTEAFF.

The chain has TRBV28 and TRBJ2-7; 7 nucleotides agree with TRBD1. This CDR3 comprises 13 residues. Germline V CDR1 and CDR2: MDHEN, SYDVKM. Losses at the gene ends were 8 bases for V and 3 bases for J; bases not matched to a gene: 7. The CDR3 bases are TGTGCCAGCGTAAAGGGGGCCCTCTACGAGCAGTACTTC. Encoded protein: CASVKGALYEQYF.

The chain joins TRBV5-8 to TRBJ2-2; TRBD1 agrees at 7 bases. Germline CDR1 reads SGHTS; CDR2 reads YDEGEE. This CDR3 has 15 residues. V trimming: 6 bases; J trimming: 1 base; junction bases outside the gene matches: 6. The CDR3 sequence: CASTYRTGNTGELFF. CDR3 nucleotides: TGTGCCAGCACCTATCGGACAGGGAACACCGGGGAGCTGTTTTTT.

In regard to this clone: Distinct nucleotide sequences in the sample also encode this CDR3. The chain is built from TRBV28 and TRBJ2-7; D gene unclear. The CDR3 consists of 12 residues. Germline loops: CDR1 MDHEN, CDR2 SYDVKM. Trimming took 2 bases from V and 3 from J, leaving 5 bases between them. The CDR3 region is CASSLRGYEQYF. CDR3 sequence (DNA): TGTGCCAGCAGTTTAAGAGGCTACGAGCAGTACTTC. The full variable domain, in which reference TRBV28 and TRBJ2-7 provide the parts outside the CDR3, is DVKVTQSSRYLVKRTGEKVFLECVQDMDHENMFWYRQDPGLGLRLIYFSYDVKMKEKGDIPEGYSVSREKKERFSLILESASTNQTSMYLCASSLRGYEQYFGPGTRLTVT.

This chain connects TRBV6-4 to TRBJ2-5; 9 bases line up with TRBD2. V lost 6 bases, J lost 4 bases, and 9 bases stayed unmatched. Looked up from germline, CDR1 is MRHNA and CDR2 is SNTAGT. This CDR3 spans 15 amino acids. The CDR3 loop is CASSLTGLAGETQYF. DNA for the CDR3: TGTGCCAGCAGCCTGACGGGACTAGCCGGAGAGACCCAGTACTTC.

In this sample, this clone turned up a few times. The chain employs TRBV9 and TRBJ2-7, with a tentative D call TRBD2 (6 bases). The CDR3 length is 15 residues. The ends were cut back, 0 bases at V and 1 base at J, with 11 bases in the middle. Germline-derived CDR1 and CDR2 are SGDLS and YYNGEE. The CDR3 DNA sequence: TGTGCCAGCAGCGTAGCGGGAGACTGGTCCTACGAGCAGTACTTC. It specifies CASSVAGDWSYEQYF. Full variable domain (rest looked up from reference TRBV9 and TRBJ2-7): DSGVTQTPKHLITATGQRVTLRCSPRSGDLSVYWYQQSLDQGLQFLIQYYNGEERAKGNILERFSAQQFPDLHSELNLSSLELGDSALYFCASSVAGDWSYEQYFGPGTRLTVT.

CDR3 sequence reads: CASSPLSQGANEQFF. CDR3 sequence (DNA): TGTGCCAGCAGCCCACTTTCTCAGGGGGCAAATGAGCAGTTCTTC. This sequence joins TRBV7-3 and TRBJ2-1, with TRBD1 matching over 8 bases. The germline gives CDR1 SGHTA, CDR2 FQGTGA. The length of the CDR3 is 15 residues. With V trimmed by 5 bases and J by 7 bases, 10 bases remained unmatched. The whole variable domain, filled in from reference TRBV7-3 and TRBJ2-1, reads GAGVSQTPSNKVTEKGKYVELRCDPISGHTALYWYRQSLGQGPEFLIYFQGTGAADDSGLPNDRFFAVRPEGSVSTLKIQRTERGDSAVYLCASSPLSQGANEQFFGPGTRLTVL.

The chain carries TRBV29-1 and TRBJ2-7, with TRBD1 matching 10 bases. The trim removed 7 bases at V and 2 bases at J, leaving 14 bases unmatched. The germline V gene has CDR1 SQVTM and CDR2 ANQGSEA. The CDR3 is 16 amino acids. The CDR3 loop is CSAETGTGEFPYEQYF. CDR3 bases: TGCAGCGCGGAAACCGGGACAGGGGAATTTCCCTACGAGCAGTACTTC.

The chain links TRBV21-1 to TRBJ2-5; TRBD2, the D gene given by the table, was not confirmed from the DNA. TRBV21-1 is shown as a pseudogene. This CDR3 has 17 amino acids. The CDR3 reads CASSHEGPLAGEETQYF. CDR3 in DNA: TGTGCCAGCAGCCATGAAGGCCCACTAGCGGGAGAGGAGACCCAGTACTTC.

This chain joins TRBV5-4 and TRBJ2-1, with D perhaps TRBD1 (6 bases). Between the trimmed V and J ends, which lost 2 bases and 4 bases, there was a span of 16 bases. CDR1 is SGHNT, CDR2 YYREEE, per germline (reference sequence). The CDR3 covers 16 residues. The CDR3 here is CASSLKWTADYNEQFF. CDR3 nucleotides: TGTGCCAGCAGCTTAAAATGGACAGCCGATTACAATGAGCAGTTCTTC.

This clone showed up just a few times. The chain recombines TRBV5-6 with TRBJ2-1, with TRBD2 matching over 7 bases. V lost 4 bases and J lost 5; bases outside the gene matches: 15. The germline V gene encodes CDR1 SGHDT and CDR2 YYEEEE. CDR3 length: 17 amino acids. This CDR3 is CASSLTKRTRKDNEQFF. As DNA, the CDR3 is TGTGCCAGCAGCCTTACGAAAAGGACTAGGAAAGACAATGAGCAGTTCTTC.

The V and J genes are TRBV5-4 and TRBJ1-1; TRBD1 aligns across 9 bases. CDR3 size: 17 residues. V gave up 4 bases and J gave up 3 bases; unmatched junction bases: 13. Germline V CDR1 and CDR2: SGHNT, YYREEE (reference sequence). As DNA, the CDR3 is TGTGCCAGCAGCCTGGGGGGACAGGGTCTTTCAGACACTGAAGCTTTCTTT. The encoded protein is CASSLGGQGLSDTEAFF.

The CDR3 sequence: CASSPGRQGVYGYTF. CDR3 DNA sequence: TGTGCCAGCAGTCCCGGGAGGCAGGGTGTCTATGGCTACACCTTC. This sequence joins TRBV4-2 and TRBJ1-2; possible D gene TRBD1, 5 bases. Trimming cost V 6 bases and J 4 bases, with 18 bases left between them. This CDR3 has 15 amino acids. From germline, CDR1 is LGHNA and CDR2 YNFKEQ.

The V gene is TRBV25-1, the J gene TRBJ2-1, with D possibly being TRBD1 (6 bases). Per the germline V gene, CDR1 is MGHDK and CDR2 is SYGVNS. The CDR3 covers 15 residues. Trimming left V 4 bases short and J 2 bases short, with 12 bases between. DNA for the CDR3: TGTGCCAGCAGTGTACAGGGTTTCACCTACAATGAGCAGTTCTTC. Its translation is CASSVQGFTYNEQFF.

Only a few counts were recorded for this clone. The CDR3 DNA reads TGCGCCAGCAGCAAGGGACAGGGAATTCAGCCCCAGCATTTT. Encoded protein: CASSKGQGIQPQHF. The chain employs TRBV5-1 and TRBJ1-5; 9 nucleotides agree with TRBD1. The J segment lost 6 bases and the V segment lost 4 bases, leaving 5 bases of the junction unmatched. Germline V gene data show CDR1 as SGHRS and CDR2 as YFSETQ. The CDR3 contains 14 residues.

This clone was observed once. The chain is built from TRBV7-6 and TRBJ2-6; D ambiguous. Trimming removed 4 bases from V and 1 base from J, with 11 bases in between. The CDR3 loop spans 16 amino acids. CDR1 is SGHVS and CDR2 is FNYEAQ in the germline V gene. The CDR3 region is CASSSGPESGANVLTF. CDR3 sequence (DNA): TGTGCCAGCAGCTCGGGTCCAGAATCTGGGGCCAACGTCCTGACTTTC.

The chain links TRBV28 to TRBJ1-6, with a weak D call TRBD1 (5 bases). This CDR3 region has 14 residues. V dropped 4 bases and J dropped 5 bases, with 9 bases sitting between them. Germline CDR1 is MDHEN and CDR2 is SYDVKM. The DNA of the CDR3 is TGTGCCAGCAGTTCCAGGGTTAATAATTCACCCCTCCACTTT. It codes for CASSSRVNNSPLHF.

Notes on this clone: Germline is not matched at one junction end, which may reflect a read error. The rearrangement joins TRBV6-5 to TRBJ2-7, with D tentatively TRBD2 (5 bases). The CDR3 covers 15 residues. CDR1 is MNHEY and CDR2 is SVGAGI in the germline V gene. The CDR3: CAGRRSLEGSYEQYF. For the CDR3, the DNA is TGTGCCGGCAGGAGGTCACTCGAGGGTTCCTACGAGCAGTACTTC.